Given below is one T cell receptor (beta chain) in context. The antigen is undetermined. Additional DNA sequences in this sample encode the identical CDR3. This entry is derived from a study of shared clonotypes between healthy human individuals. Study-wide results and limits: Among donors, the sharing of clonotypes was expected to be influenced by sequencing depth.

The assay was immunoSEQ multiplex PCR, and TCRdb's table has in-frame clones only and misses some. Among roughly 1.5 million clones listed, approximately 98% were seen once. CDR3 length: 14 amino acids. The germline V gene has CDR1 SGHTA and CDR2 FQGTGA. The ends lost 4 bases at V and 2 bases at J; junction bases unmatched: 2. The chain has TRBV7-3 and TRBJ1-1, with 9 bases identical to TRBD1. Material for sequencing was naive CD4+ T cells sorted from blood. Subset noted: CD45RA+ positively selected. This clonotype was obtained from a man younger than 45 in good health. CDR3 in DNA: TGTGCCAGCAGCTCGACAGGGGGAAACACTGAAGCTTTCTTT. As protein: CASSSTGGNTEAFF.